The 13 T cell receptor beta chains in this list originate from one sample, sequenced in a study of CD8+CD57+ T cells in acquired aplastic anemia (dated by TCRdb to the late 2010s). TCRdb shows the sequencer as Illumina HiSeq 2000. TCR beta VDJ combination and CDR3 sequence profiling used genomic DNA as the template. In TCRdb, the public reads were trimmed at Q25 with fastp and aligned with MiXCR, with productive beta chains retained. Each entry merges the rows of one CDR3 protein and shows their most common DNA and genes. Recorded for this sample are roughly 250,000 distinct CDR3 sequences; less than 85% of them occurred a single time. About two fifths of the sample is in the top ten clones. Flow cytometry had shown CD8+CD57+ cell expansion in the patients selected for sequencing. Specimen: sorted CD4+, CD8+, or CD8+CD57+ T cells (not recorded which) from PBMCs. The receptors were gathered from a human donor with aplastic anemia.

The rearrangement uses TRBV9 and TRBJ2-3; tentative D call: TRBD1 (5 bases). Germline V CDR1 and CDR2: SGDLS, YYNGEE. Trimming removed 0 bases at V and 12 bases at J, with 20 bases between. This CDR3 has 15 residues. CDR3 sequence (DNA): TGTGCCAGCAGCGTAGGGGGCGCGCTACGAGCAGTACAGTATTTT. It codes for CASSVGGALRAVQYF.

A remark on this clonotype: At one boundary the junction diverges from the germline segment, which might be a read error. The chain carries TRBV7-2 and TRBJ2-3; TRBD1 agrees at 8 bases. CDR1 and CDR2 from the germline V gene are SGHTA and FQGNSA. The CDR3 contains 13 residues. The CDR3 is CSSSLVQGGTESF. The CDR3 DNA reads TGTTCCAGCAGCTTAGTACAGGGGGGCACTGAGTCTTTT. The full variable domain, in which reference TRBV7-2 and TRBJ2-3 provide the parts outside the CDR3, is GAGVSQSPSNKVTEKGKDVELRCDPISGHTALYWYRQSLGQGLEFLIYFQGNSAPDKSGLPSDRFSAERTGGSVSTLTIQRTQQEDSAVYLCSSSLVQGGTESFGPGTRLTVL.

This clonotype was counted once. CDR3 protein: CASSLSGGGQADHFF. CDR3 coding DNA: TGTGCCAGCAGTTTATCAGGCGGCGGGCAAGCTGACCACTTCTTT. The J gene is TRBJ1-1, the V gene TRBV7-6; the D is unclear. Germline lookup yields CDR1 SGHVS and CDR2 FNYEAQ. This CDR3 comprises 15 residues. Trimming stripped 6 bases from V and 14 bases from J, with 28 bases between. Complete variable domain (other parts from reference TRBV7-6 and TRBJ1-1): GAGVSQSPRYKVTKRGQDVALRCDPISGHVSLYWYRQALGQGPEFLTYFNYEAQQDKSGLPNDRFSAERPEGSISTLTIQRTEQRDSAMYRCASSLSGGGQADHFFGQGTRLTVV.

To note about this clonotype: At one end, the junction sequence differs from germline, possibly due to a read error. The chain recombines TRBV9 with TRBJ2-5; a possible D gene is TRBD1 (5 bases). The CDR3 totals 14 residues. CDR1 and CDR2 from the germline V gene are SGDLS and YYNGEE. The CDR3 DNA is TGTGCCACCAGCATAGGCAGACAGCAAGAGAATAAGCACTTC. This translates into CATSIGRQQENKHF. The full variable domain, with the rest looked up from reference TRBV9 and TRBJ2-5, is DSGVTQTPKHLITATGQRVTLRCSPRSGDLSVYWYQQSLDQGLQFLIQYYNGEERAKGNILERFSAQQFPDLHSELNLSSLELGDSALYFCATSIGRQQENKHFGPGTRLLVL.

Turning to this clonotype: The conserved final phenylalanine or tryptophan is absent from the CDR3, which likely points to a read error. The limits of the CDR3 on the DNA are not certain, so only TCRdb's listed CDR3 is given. This CDR3 is CASSLNPTGNNY. This sequence joins TRBV7-2 and TRBJ2-3; the DNA was not used to check the table's D call, TRBD1. The germline V gene has CDR1 SGHTA and CDR2 FQGNSA. From its first to its last residue, the CDR3 has 12 amino acids.

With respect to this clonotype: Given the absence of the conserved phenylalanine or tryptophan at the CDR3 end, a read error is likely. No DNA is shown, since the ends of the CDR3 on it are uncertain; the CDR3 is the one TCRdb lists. This CDR3 is CASGAWTSGRKYY. The rearrangement links TRBV9 to TRBJ2-3; the D segment call TRBD2 is taken from the table without a DNA check. The CDR3 has 13 amino acids, counting both end residues. Per germline, CDR1 SGDLS and CDR2 YYNGEE.

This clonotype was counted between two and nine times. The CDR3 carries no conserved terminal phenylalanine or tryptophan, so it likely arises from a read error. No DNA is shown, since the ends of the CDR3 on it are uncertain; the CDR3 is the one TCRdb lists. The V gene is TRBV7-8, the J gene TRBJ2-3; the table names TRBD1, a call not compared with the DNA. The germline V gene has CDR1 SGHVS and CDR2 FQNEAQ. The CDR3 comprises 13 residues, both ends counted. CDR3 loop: CASSFYPDGTALS.

CDR3 DNA: TGTGCCAGCACTCTTTCACAGGGTACCCATCAGCCCCAGCATTTT. This encodes CASTLSQGTHQPQHF. The genes are TRBV2 and TRBJ1-5, with a possible D match to TRBD1 (6 bases). The germline V and J ends were trimmed by 7 bases and 5 bases, with 18 bases remaining between them. From germline, CDR1 is SNHLY and CDR2 FYNNEI. CDR3 length equals 15 residues.

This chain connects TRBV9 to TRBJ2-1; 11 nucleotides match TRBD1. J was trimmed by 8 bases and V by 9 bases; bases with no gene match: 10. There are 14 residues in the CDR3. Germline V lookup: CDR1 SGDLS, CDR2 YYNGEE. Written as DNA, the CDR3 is TGTGCCACCAGTGGGACAGGGGGTGGAGATGAGCAGTTCTTC. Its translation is CATSGTGGGDEQFF.

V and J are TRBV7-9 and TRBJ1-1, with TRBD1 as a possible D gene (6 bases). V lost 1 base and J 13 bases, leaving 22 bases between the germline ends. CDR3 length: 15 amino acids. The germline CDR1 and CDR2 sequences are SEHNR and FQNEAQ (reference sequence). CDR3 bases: TGTGCCAGCAGCTTAGAGCTTACAGGGAACGCTAAAGTTTTCTTT. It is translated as CASSLELTGNAKVFF.

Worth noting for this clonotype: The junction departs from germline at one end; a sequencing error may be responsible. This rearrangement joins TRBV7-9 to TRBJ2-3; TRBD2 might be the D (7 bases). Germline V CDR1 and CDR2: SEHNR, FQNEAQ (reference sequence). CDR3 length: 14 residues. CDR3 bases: TGTGCCAGCAGTGGAGTGGGGGGGCCGGAGAGGCAGTCTTTT. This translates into CASSGVGGPERQSF.

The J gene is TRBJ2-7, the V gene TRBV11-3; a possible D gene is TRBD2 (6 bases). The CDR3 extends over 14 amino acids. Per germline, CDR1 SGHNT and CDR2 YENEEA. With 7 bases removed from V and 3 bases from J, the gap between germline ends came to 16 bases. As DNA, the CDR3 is TGTGCCAGCAAGTTCGCGGGGCAAGACTACGAGCAGTACTTC. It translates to CASKFAGQDYEQYF. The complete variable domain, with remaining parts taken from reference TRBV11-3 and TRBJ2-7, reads EAGVVQSPRYKIIEKKQPVAFWCNPISGHNTLYWYLQNLGQGPELLIRYENEEAVDDSQLPKDRFSAERLKGVDSTLKIQPAELGDSAVYLCASKFAGQDYEQYFGPGTRLTVT.

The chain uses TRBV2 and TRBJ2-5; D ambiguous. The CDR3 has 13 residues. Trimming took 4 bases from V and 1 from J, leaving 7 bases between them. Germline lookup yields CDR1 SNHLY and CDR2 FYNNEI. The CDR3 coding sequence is TGTGCCAGCAGTGTGGCAGTCCAAGAGACCCAGTACTTC. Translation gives CASSVAVQETQYF.